A selection of T cell receptor beta chains follows, all from one sample in a study of early T cells in non-severe SARS-CoV-2 infection. Using its own MiXCR run on the 5' RACE reads, TCRdb lists one record per CDR3 protein. The data show about 84,000 distinct CDR3 sequences, with about 12% seen just once and 2.6% held by the top ten. The sequencing input was whole blood. The receptors originated from an adult who was a healthcare worker with PCR-confirmed SARS-CoV-2 infection or an uninfected control (not recorded which). The CDR3 runs from the conserved cysteine through the conserved F or W. A D gene is named only where the DNA matches it firmly. Clone size is shown for a subset of rows, as once, few, many or a class of expanded clone.

j_gene	v_gene	d_gene	abundance	CDR3aa	CDR3nt
TRBJ2-1	TRBV7-3	.	many	CASSLTSSQYNEQFF	TGTGCCAGCAGCTTAACCTCTTCCCAGTACAATGAGCAGTTCTTC
TRBJ2-1	TRBV10-3	TRBD1	.	CAISAKLGQGDNEQFF	TGTGCCATCAGTGCGAAGTTGGGACAGGGGGACAATGAGCAGTTCTTC
TRBJ2-1	TRBV10-3	TRBD1	.	CAISVGTGRNDEQFF	TGTGCCATCAGTGTGGGGACAGGCCGTAACGATGAGCAGTTCTTC
TRBJ1-5	TRBV28	.	.	CASKDERKPPRESNQPQHF	TGTGCCAGCAAGGACGAACGGAAGCCACCGAGGGAGAGCAATCAGCCCCAGCATTTT
TRBJ2-1	TRBV5-6	.	many	CASSFVGSSYNEQFF	TGTGCCAGCAGCTTCGTGGGAAGCTCCTACAATGAGCAGTTCTTC
TRBJ2-1	TRBV29-1	.	.	CSVEEGWYNEQFF	TGCAGCGTTGAAGAAGGTTGGTACAATGAGCAGTTCTTC
TRBJ2-1	TRBV29-1	TRBD2	many	CSVDRGTSGNNEQFF	TGCAGCGTTGATCGGGGGACTAGCGGCAACAATGAGCAGTTCTTC
TRBJ2-1	TRBV10-3	.	many	CAISEGRYNEQFF	TGTGCCATCAGTGAAGGTCGCTACAATGAGCAGTTCTTC
TRBJ2-7	TRBV29-1	.	.	CSAGDGYEQYF	TGCAGCGCTGGGGACGGTTACGAGCAGTACTTC
TRBJ2-1	TRBV24-1	.	.	CATSDRRGVQFF	TGTGCCACCAGTGATCGCAGGGGAGTGCAGTTCTTC
TRBJ2-1	TRBV7-2	.	.	CVSSSRTFPNEQFF	TGTGTCAGCAGCTCCCGGACCTTTCCCAATGAGCAGTTCTTC
TRBJ1-2	TRBV19	.	few	CASSIQRESSYTF	TGTGCCAGTAGTATCCAAAGGGAATCCAGCTACACCTTC
TRBJ2-5	TRBV28	TRBD2	.	CASSFRLAGLQETQYF	TGTGCCAGCAGTTTCCGCCTAGCGGGGCTCCAAGAGACCCAGTACTTC
TRBJ2-2	TRBV5-1	TRBD1	few	CASSFLAGGNTGELFF	TGCGCCAGCAGCTTTTTAGCAGGGGGGAACACCGGGGAGCTGTTTTTT
TRBJ2-3	TRBV12-3/TRBV12-4	.	many	CASSLTDTQYF	TGTGCCAGCAGTCTAACAGATACGCAGTATTTT
TRBJ1-1	TRBV13	.	.	CASSPGYPEGAEAFF	TGTGCCAGCAGCCCAGGGTACCCGGAGGGTGCTGAAGCTTTCTTT
TRBJ1-1	TRBV7-9	.	few	CASSPRQDFHTEAFF	TGTGCCAGCAGCCCGCGACAGGACTTTCACACTGAAGCTTTCTTT
TRBJ2-3	TRBV20-1	.	.	CSARGRPSTTDTQYF	TGCAGTGCTAGAGGCAGGCCCTCGACCACAGATACGCAGTATTTT
TRBJ1-2	TRBV7-9	.	.	CASSFLGRGVVGYTF	TGTGCCAGCAGCTTTTTGGGGAGAGGGGTCGTTGGCTACACCTTC
TRBJ2-1	TRBV5-1	TRBD2	many	CASSLASGRNEQFF	TGCGCCAGCAGCTTGGCTAGCGGGAGAAATGAGCAGTTCTTC
TRBJ1-5	TRBV18	.	many	CASSPTQGSQPQHF	TGTGCCAGCTCACCAACCCAGGGAAGTCAGCCCCAGCATTTT
TRBJ1-2	TRBV28	.	.	CASSFYAGNYGYTF	TGTGCCAGCAGTTTCTATGCAGGGAACTATGGCTACACCTTC
TRBJ2-1	TRBV5-4	.	many	CASSFRGRDWNEQFF	TGTGCCAGCAGCTTCCGGGGGCGCGACTGGAATGAGCAGTTCTTC
TRBJ2-3	TRBV6-2/TRBV6-3	TRBD2	many	CASSYSDGLAGVADTQYF	TGTGCCAGCAGTTACTCGGACGGACTAGCGGGAGTCGCAGATACGCAGTATTTT
TRBJ2-3	TRBV10-1	.	many	CASSTTDLYTQYF	TGCGCCAGCAGTACCACGGATCTCTATACGCAGTATTTT
TRBJ2-1	TRBV24-1	.	few	CATSVPQLGGLEQFF	TGTGCCACCAGTGTTCCCCAGTTAGGGGGTCTTGAGCAGTTCTTC
TRBJ2-5	TRBV10-3	TRBD1	few	CAISKDRGQETQYF	TGTGCCATCAGCAAGGACAGGGGGCAAGAGACCCAGTACTTC